This T cell receptor beta chain is drawn from a study of cytomegalovirus exposure and HLA in healthy donors. 13 Jbeta primers and 60 Vbeta primers were used for the PCR. The data were produced by immunoSEQ multiplex PCR, yet TCRdb's version contains in-frame clones alone and is incomplete. The profile shows under 200,000 clones, approximately 80% of them singletons. Comment on this clone: The antigen is not known.

General observations from the study: High sensitivity and specificity were reportedly achieved when the classifier diagnosed cytomegalovirus status. Immune exposure data for these donors was limited to CMV serostatus. In an earlier analysis, in fewer than 700 donors, most V segments appeared productive either ~87% or ~30% of the time. TCR beta chains associated with HLA were, in a later analysis, more clonally expanded than equally common others.

Sequencing input: PBMCs. The TCR originated in a woman between 50 and 59 years old in good health and CMV-seronegative.

As DNA, the CDR3 is TGTGCCAGCAGCCCGGACTGGAAAGAAGAGACCCAGTACTTC. Translation gives CASSPDWKEETQYF. The chain recombines TRBV7-9 with TRBJ2-5; D might be TRBD2 (5 bases). CDR3 size: 14 residues. Trimming left V 5 bases short and J 3 bases short, with 13 bases between. From germline, CDR1 is SEHNR and CDR2 FQNEAQ (reference sequence).